The 20 T cell receptor beta chains in this list originate from one sample, sequenced in a study of blood T cell repertoires in COVID-19 (dated by TCRdb to about 2020). Library construction relied on the immunoSEQ multiplex PCR assay. In TCRdb, the immuneACCESS table is reduced to in-frame sequences with V and J assigned. These tables do not hold every clone; where another copy was compared, an unresolved V gene accounts for under half, and the others remain unexplained. This sample has more than 300,000 clones in its table, and around 91% of those were observed once. Clones ranked in the top ten supply 2.5% to 4% of the sample. The specimen sequenced was peripheral blood. The receptors stem from a woman aged 18-29 years who had recovered from COVID-19.

This clone was observed once. V and J are TRBV27 and TRBJ1-2; 9 bases line up with TRBD1. This CDR3 has 13 residues. Germline V gene lookup returns CDR1 MNHEY and CDR2 SMNVEV (reference sequence). V lost 2 bases and J lost 8; bases outside the gene matches: 3. The CDR3 DNA reads TGTGCCAGCAGTTTAGGACAGGGGATCGGCTACACCTTC. Translating it yields CASSLGQGIGYTF.

The V and J genes are TRBV18 and TRBJ2-5, with TRBD2 matching 9 bases. V lost 2 bases to trimming and J lost 2 bases; unmatched junction nucleotides: 3. CDR3 length equals 15 residues. The germline V gene has CDR1 KGHSH and CDR2 LQKENI. The CDR3 nucleotides read TGTGCCAGCTCACCAGCGGGAGGGCGGCAAGAGACCCAGTACTTC. Amino acids: CASSPAGGRQETQYF. Variable domain in full (rest from reference TRBV18 and TRBJ2-5): NAGVMQNPRHLVRRRGQEARLRCSPMKGHSHVYWYRQLPEEGLKFMVYLQKENIIDESGMPKERFSAEFPKEGPSILRIQQVVRGDSAAYFCASSPAGGRQETQYFGPGTRLLVL.

The chain uses TRBV6-5 and TRBJ2-7, with TRBD1 matching over 9 bases. Germline V gene sequence: CDR1 MNHEY, CDR2 SVGAGI. The trim removed 2 bases at V and 1 base at J, leaving 0 bases unmatched. This CDR3 has 14 amino acids. CDR3 sequence: CASSYDRGSYEQYV. The CDR3 coding sequence is TGTGCCAGCAGTTACGACAGGGGGTCCTACGAGCAGTACGTC.

This chain links TRBV9 with TRBJ1-2, with TRBD1 matching over 11 bases. V shed 4 bases and J 6 bases; nucleotides not matched to a gene: 11. The CDR3 has 16 amino acids. In germline, CDR1 is SGDLS, CDR2 YYNGEE. Written as DNA, the CDR3 is TGTGCCAGCAGCCCCTCGATGGGACAGGGGGTAGATGGCTACACCTTC. It codes for CASSPSMGQGVDGYTF.

V is TRBV19 and J is TRBJ2-1, with TRBD1 matching 7 bases. CDR1 is LNHDA and CDR2 is SQIVND in the germline V gene (reference sequence). This CDR3 has 15 amino acids. V shed 6 bases and J 9 bases; nucleotides not matched to a gene: 14. The CDR3, as DNA: TGTGCCAGTAGCTGGACAGGAGAAGCCAACCGTGAGCAGTTCTTC. This gives the protein CASSWTGEANREQFF.

The chain employs TRBV5-6 and TRBJ1-2; D is perhaps TRBD1 (5 bases). Germline-derived CDR1 and CDR2 are SGHDT and YYEEEE. Trimming removed 3 bases at V and 3 bases at J, with 15 bases between. The CDR3 totals 15 residues. In nucleotides, the CDR3 is TGTGCCAGCAGCTCGGCAGGGAGGTCGGACTATGGCTACACCTTC. Its translation: CASSSAGRSDYGYTF.

V and J are TRBV27 and TRBJ2-1; 9 bases match TRBD2. The CDR3 contains 16 residues. V shed 0 bases and J 7 bases; nucleotides not matched to a gene: 7. Germline V gene sequence: CDR1 MNHEY, CDR2 SMNVEV (reference sequence). The DNA of the CDR3 is TGTGCCAGCAGTTTATCGAGTAGCGGGAGTTCGAATGAGCAGTTCTTC. Its translation is CASSLSSSGSSNEQFF.

CDR3 amino acids: CASSLGAGAYNEQFF. The CDR3 coding sequence is TGCGCCAGCAGCTTGGGGGCGGGGGCCTACAATGAGCAGTTCTTC. This chain links TRBV5-1 with TRBJ2-1; 7 bases agree with TRBD2. Germline loops: CDR1 SGHRS, CDR2 YFSETQ. The CDR3 runs 15 residues. V lost 0 bases, J lost 2 bases, and 2 bases stayed unmatched. Variable domain in full (rest from reference TRBV5-1 and TRBJ2-1): KAGVTQTPRYLIKTRGQQVTLSCSPISGHRSVSWYQQTPGQGLQFLFEYFSETQRNKGNFPGRFSGRQFSNSRSEMNVSTLELGDSALYLCASSLGAGAYNEQFFGPGTRLTVL.

The chain is built from TRBV5-1 and TRBJ2-7, with a possible D match to TRBD1 (5 bases). Germline loops: CDR1 SGHRS, CDR2 YFSETQ. The CDR3 extends over 14 amino acids. V was shortened by 0 bases and J by 5 bases, with 12 bases between the two germline ends. The CDR3 nucleotides are TGCGCCAGCAGCTTGGCTTTGGGGCAGGACGAGCAGTACGTC. It is translated as CASSLALGQDEQYV.

The chain has TRBV7-8 and TRBJ2-3; a weak D match, TRBD2 (5 bases). CDR3 size: 15 residues. Germline loops: CDR1 SGHVS, CDR2 FQNEAQ. V was pared by 0 bases and J by 5 bases, with 12 bases between. CDR3 in amino acids: CASSLAGGPKDTQYF. In DNA, the CDR3 is TGTGCCAGCAGCTTAGCAGGCGGGCCTAAAGATACGCAGTATTTT.

V is TRBV11-2 and J is TRBJ2-1; 8 bases are shared with TRBD2. The V gene end was trimmed by 5 bases and the J gene end by 0 bases; junction bases not matched to a gene: 3. The CDR3 consists of 15 residues. CDR1 and CDR2 (germline): SGHAT, FQNNGV. The CDR3 DNA sequence: TGTGCCAGCAGCCGCGGGGGGAGCTCCTACAATGAGCAGTTCTTC. Translating it yields CASSRGGSSYNEQFF. Complete variable domain (other parts from reference TRBV11-2 and TRBJ2-1): EAGVAQSPRYKIIEKRQSVAFWCNPISGHATLYWYQQILGQGPKLLIQFQNNGVVDDSQLPKDRFSAERLKGVDSTLKIQPAKLEDSAVYLCASSRGGSSYNEQFFGPGTRLTVL.

This clone was seen only once. The chain recombines TRBV4-3 with TRBJ2-1; TRBD1 is a possible D gene (6 bases). The CDR3 is 14 amino acids. Germline V gives CDR1 LGHNA, CDR2 YSLEER. Trimming removed 1 base from V and 9 bases from J, with 13 bases in between. The CDR3 nucleotides read TGCGCCAGCAGCCAAGGACCAGGGGCGGGTGAGCAGTTCTTC. Its translation is CASSQGPGAGEQFF.

For the CDR3, the DNA is TGTGCCAGCAGCTCCGTAGTGGAGACCCAGTACTTC. It yields the protein CASSSVVETQYF. This sequence joins TRBV5-8 and TRBJ2-5; no definite D call. The length of the CDR3 is 12 residues. Germline V lookup: CDR1 SGHTS, CDR2 YDEGEE. Trimming removed 3 bases from V and 5 bases from J, with 8 bases in between.

The chain has TRBV7-2 and TRBJ2-7; the match to TRBD2 covers 10 bases. The germline V gene encodes CDR1 SGHTA and CDR2 FQGNSA. The CDR3 runs 17 residues. Trimming at V came to 1 base and at J to 2 bases, leaving 8 bases not matched to a gene. The CDR3 nucleotides are TGTGCCAGCAGCTTAGGACCGGGACTAGCGTTTACCTACGAGCAGTACGTC. This sequence encodes CASSLGPGLAFTYEQYV.

The chain combines TRBV6-2 or TRBV6-3 with TRBJ2-7; 11 nucleotides align to TRBD2. V trimming: 4 bases; J trimming: 0 bases; junction bases outside the gene matches: 17. The CDR3 consists of 20 residues. The V gene's germline CDR1 is MNHEY and CDR2 SVGEGT. As DNA, the CDR3 is TGTGCCAGCAGTTCCAGGGGATCAGGACTAGCGGGTTTCAGCTCCTACGAGCAGTACGTC. This codes for CASSSRGSGLAGFSSYEQYV.

This chain connects TRBV11-2 to TRBJ2-1; 8 bases map to TRBD2. Trimming removed 6 bases from V and 8 bases from J; junction bases left unmatched: 15. The CDR3 contains 16 residues. Germline V gives CDR1 SGHAT, CDR2 FQNNGV. The CDR3 DNA reads TGTGCCAGCAGGGCTTGGGACGGGAGGGCCGGAGATGAGCAGTTCTTC. Translated: CASRAWDGRAGDEQFF.

This chain uses TRBV5-4 with TRBJ2-3; 11 nucleotides line up with TRBD2. V lost 4 bases and J lost 3; bases outside the gene matches: 7. CDR1 and CDR2 from the germline V gene are SGHNT and YYREEE (reference sequence). The CDR3 consists of 16 residues. Here the CDR3 reads CASSVALAGGTDTQYF. CDR3 bases: TGTGCCAGCAGCGTCGCCCTAGCGGGAGGTACAGATACGCAGTATTTT.

V is TRBV2 and J is TRBJ2-7; a weak D match, TRBD1 (6 bases). Germline V gene sequence: CDR1 SNHLY, CDR2 FYNNEI. The V and J ends lost 5 bases and 0 bases respectively, with 14 bases between them. The CDR3 spans 15 residues. In nucleotides, the CDR3 is TGTGCCAGCAGTTTGGACAGTCCCCGCTCCTACGAGCAGTACGTC. This translates into CASSLDSPRSYEQYV.

This clone turned up a few times. V and J are TRBV6-5 and TRBJ2-7, with a weak D call TRBD2 (5 bases). The CDR3 extends over 14 amino acids. V shed 6 bases and J shed 2 bases, with 14 bases lying between them. Germline CDR1 and CDR2: MNHEY and SVGAGI. CDR3 sequence reads: CASSEDERTYEQYV. The CDR3 DNA sequence: TGTGCCAGCAGCGAGGATGAGCGGACCTACGAGCAGTACGTC.

This rearrangement joins TRBV29-1 to TRBJ1-3, with 7 bases that match TRBD1. Trimming at V came to 6 bases and at J to 5 bases, leaving 7 bases not matched to a gene. Germline lookup yields CDR1 SQVTM and CDR2 ANQGSEA. The CDR3 has 13 amino acids. CDR3: CSVDREIRNTIYF. The CDR3 DNA sequence: TGCAGCGTAGACAGGGAAATTAGAAACACCATATATTTT.